The 23 T cell receptor beta chains presented below share a single source sample, sequenced in a study of shared clonotypes between healthy human individuals. It was CD45RO-negative cells, positively selected for CCR7, that made up naive CD8 cells, with terminally differentiated effector memory CD45RA+ cells excluded. Clones were read by immunoSEQ multiplex PCR, and TCRdb kept only the in-frame ones, dropping some. The sample includes more than 2 million clones, over 85% of them seen just once. Material: naive CD8+ T cells sorted from blood. These receptor sequences come from a man aged 18-30 years in good health.

CDR3 DNA: TGTGCCAGCAGTCTGAACCGGGACAGAAAGAAAGAGACCCAGTACTTC. It codes for CASSLNRDRKKETQYF. J is TRBJ2-5 and V is TRBV27, with 7 bases that match TRBD1. Germline V gene sequence: CDR1 MNHEY, CDR2 SMNVEV (reference sequence). The CDR3 loop spans 16 amino acids. V lost 5 bases to trimming and J lost 3 bases; unmatched junction nucleotides: 12.

The V call is TRBV7-9, the J call TRBJ2-7; D is unclear. Trimming removed 1 base from V and 3 bases from J, with 10 bases in between. CDR1 and CDR2 from the germline V gene are SEHNR and FQNEAQ (reference sequence). The length of the CDR3 is 14 residues. CDR3 sequence (DNA): TGTGCCAGCAGCTTAGGTGATTGGGACTACGAGCAGTACTTC. Amino acid sequence: CASSLGDWDYEQYF.

Turning to this clone: The sample carries other DNA sequences with the same CDR3. This chain uses TRBV7-9 with TRBJ2-3; maybe TRBD2 (5 bases). Per the germline V gene, CDR1 is SEHNR and CDR2 is FQNEAQ (reference sequence). The CDR3 loop spans 15 amino acids. V lost 5 bases and J 3 bases, leaving 15 bases between the germline ends. The CDR3 here is CASSPEGGETDTQYF. CDR3 bases: TGTGCCAGCAGCCCCGAGGGTGGGGAAACAGATACGCAGTATTTT.

The chain couples TRBV4-1 to TRBJ2-7, with TRBD1 as a possible D gene (5 bases). The CDR3 has 14 residues. Per the germline V gene, CDR1 is MGHRA and CDR2 is YSYEKL. Between the trimmed V and J ends, which lost 6 bases and 0 bases, there was a span of 12 bases. In DNA, the CDR3 is TGCGCCAGCAGTCATCCCAGGGCCTCCTACGAGCAGTACTTC. The encoded protein is CASSHPRASYEQYF.

V usage is TRBV27 and J usage is TRBJ2-7; tentative D call: TRBD1 (5 bases). The V end was cut by 5 bases, the J end by 3 bases, with 14 bases between. This CDR3 has 14 residues. From germline, CDR1 is MNHEY and CDR2 SMNVEV (reference sequence). In DNA, the CDR3 is TGTGCCAGCAGTGGTCAGGGCGGTGGCTACGAGCAGTACTTC. This gives the protein CASSGQGGGYEQYF.

The chain carries TRBV6-4 and TRBJ1-6; D remains ambiguous. With 3 bases removed from V and 0 bases from J, the gap between germline ends came to 6 bases. The CDR3 has 15 residues. The germline CDR1 and CDR2 sequences are MRHNA and SNTAGT. CDR3 bases: TGTGCCAGCAGTGAGACGGGCTCCTATAATTCACCCCTCCACTTT. This translates into CASSETGSYNSPLHF.

The rearrangement joins TRBV7-6 to TRBJ1-4; D is unresolved. V was trimmed by 0 bases and J by 5 bases, leaving 7 bases between them. Per the germline V gene, CDR1 is SGHVS and CDR2 is FNYEAQ. The length of the CDR3 is 14 residues. The CDR3 DNA reads TGTGCCAGCAGCTTAGCAGGGATGAATGAAAAACTGTTTTTT. Its translation: CASSLAGMNEKLFF.

V gene TRBV7-9 combines with J gene TRBJ2-7; D ambiguous. Trimming pared 5 bases from V and 2 bases from J, leaving 16 bases between. Germline V gene lookup returns CDR1 SEHNR and CDR2 FQNEAQ (reference sequence). This CDR3 is built from 15 residues. The CDR3 loop reads CASSLEDRGTYEQYF. The CDR3 DNA is TGTGCCAGCAGCCTCGAGGACCGTGGTACCTACGAGCAGTACTTC.

The chain recombines TRBV4-1 with TRBJ1-1; no clear D gene. V was trimmed by 4 bases and J by 1 base, leaving 10 bases between them. There are 14 residues in the CDR3. Per the germline V gene, CDR1 is MGHRA and CDR2 is YSYEKL. In nucleotides, the CDR3 is TGCGCCAGCAGCCTATTGACACAGAACACTGAAGCTTTCTTT. Protein product: CASSLLTQNTEAFF.

This chain uses TRBV7-8 with TRBJ2-3; D is unclear. Trimming pared 2 bases from V and 10 bases from J, leaving 13 bases between. Germline V lookup: CDR1 SGHVS, CDR2 FQNEAQ. There are 13 residues in the CDR3. CDR3 bases: TGTGCCAGCAGCTTATATCCGGACGAGGCGCAGTATTTT. Its protein product is CASSLYPDEAQYF. Based on the CDR3 plus reference TRBV7-8 and TRBJ2-3, the full variable domain is GAGVSQSPRYKVAKRGQDVALRCDPISGHVSLFWYQQALGQGPEFLTYFQNEAQLDKSGLPSDRFFAERPEGSVSTLKIQRTQQEDSAVYLCASSLYPDEAQYFGPGTRLTVL.

Concerning this clone: This specimen includes other DNA sequences encoding the same CDR3. This chain connects TRBV19 to TRBJ2-5; 13 bases line up with TRBD2. This CDR3 comprises 15 residues. With V trimmed by 5 bases and J by 2 bases, 2 bases remained unmatched. Germline CDR1 and CDR2: LNHDA and SQIVND (reference sequence). DNA for the CDR3: TGTGCCAGTAGTTGGACTAGCGGGGGACAAGAGACCCAGTACTTC. This gives the protein CASSWTSGGQETQYF.

The V and J genes are TRBV5-1 and TRBJ2-7; TRBD1 agrees at 8 bases. The CDR3 extends over 15 amino acids. Looked up from germline, CDR1 is SGHRS and CDR2 is YFSETQ. With 5 bases clipped from V and 3 bases from J, the junction kept 10 bases outside the gene matches. DNA for the CDR3: TGCGCCAGCAGTTCCCCCGGGACAGGAGGCTACGAGCAGTACTTC. This translates into CASSSPGTGGYEQYF. Based on the CDR3 plus reference TRBV5-1 and TRBJ2-7, the full variable domain is KAGVTQTPRYLIKTRGQQVTLSCSPISGHRSVSWYQQTPGQGLQFLFEYFSETQRNKGNFPGRFSGRQFSNSRSEMNVSTLELGDSALYLCASSSPGTGGYEQYFGPGTRLTVT.

The rearrangement joins TRBV4-1 to TRBJ2-5; 9 bases agree with TRBD2. The CDR3 totals 14 residues. The V and J ends lost 5 bases and 3 bases, in that order; junction bases with no gene match: 4. Looked up from germline, CDR1 is MGHRA and CDR2 is YSYEKL. CDR3 nucleotides: TGCGCCAGCAGCTGGCGGGGGGGAGAAGAGACCCAGTACTTC. The encoded protein is CASSWRGGEETQYF.

On this clone itself: In the same sample, other DNA sequences code for this CDR3. The chain combines TRBV27 with TRBJ1-3; D gene unclear. Germline lookup yields CDR1 MNHEY and CDR2 SMNVEV (reference sequence). This CDR3 spans 14 amino acids. Trimming pared 4 bases from V and 0 bases from J, leaving 7 bases between. CDR3 DNA sequence: TGTGCCAGCAGTTCGGGTGTCTCTGGAAACACCATATATTTT. Its protein product is CASSSGVSGNTIYF.

The gene calls are TRBV9 and TRBJ2-7, with 12 bases fitting TRBD2. J gave up 7 bases and V 3 bases, and 2 bases lay outside the gene matches. CDR3 length: 13 amino acids. The germline V gene encodes CDR1 SGDLS and CDR2 YYNGEE. This CDR3 reads CASSASGRGEQYF. For the CDR3, the DNA is TGTGCCAGCAGCGCTAGCGGGAGGGGTGAGCAGTACTTC. The whole variable domain, remainder taken from reference TRBV9 and TRBJ2-7, is DSGVTQTPKHLITATGQRVTLRCSPRSGDLSVYWYQQSLDQGLQFLIQYYNGEERAKGNILERFSAQQFPDLHSELNLSSLELGDSALYFCASSASGRGEQYFGPGTRLTVT.

This chain connects TRBV9 to TRBJ2-1; a possible D gene is TRBD2 (6 bases). Germline CDR1 is SGDLS and CDR2 is YYNGEE. This CDR3 has 15 residues. The ends were cut back, 0 bases at V and 4 bases at J, with 11 bases in the middle. The CDR3 DNA sequence: TGTGCCAGCAGCGTAGAATCTAGCGCTTACAATGAGCAGTTCTTC. Protein: CASSVESSAYNEQFF.

This chain connects TRBV9 to TRBJ2-5; D is uncertain. This CDR3 contains 13 residues. Trimming took off 3 bases at V and 1 base at J, with 7 bases between the two ends. Per germline, CDR1 SGDLS and CDR2 YYNGEE. CDR3 loop: CASSADIQETQYF. The CDR3 DNA follows: TGTGCCAGCAGCGCAGATATCCAAGAGACCCAGTACTTC. The whole variable domain, remainder taken from reference TRBV9 and TRBJ2-5, is DSGVTQTPKHLITATGQRVTLRCSPRSGDLSVYWYQQSLDQGLQFLIQYYNGEERAKGNILERFSAQQFPDLHSELNLSSLELGDSALYFCASSADIQETQYFGPGTRLLVL.

The chain has TRBV28 and TRBJ1-3; 10 nucleotides align to TRBD1. The CDR3 runs 17 residues. Germline V lookup: CDR1 MDHEN, CDR2 SYDVKM. Trimming at V came to 5 bases and at J to 0 bases, leaving 7 bases not matched to a gene. CDR3 region: CASSRGQGSYSGNTIYF. The CDR3 nucleotides are TGTGCCAGCAGTCGGGGACAGGGGTCGTACTCTGGAAACACCATATATTTT.

The CDR3: CASRTGVGNSPLHF. CDR3 DNA sequence: TGTGCCAGCAGAACAGGGGTAGGGAATTCACCCCTCCACTTT. The J gene is TRBJ1-6, the V gene TRBV27, with 7 bases aligning to TRBD1. The CDR3 runs 14 residues. V shed 6 bases, J shed 7 bases, and the junction held 6 bases outside the gene matches. Germline V gene sequence: CDR1 MNHEY, CDR2 SMNVEV (reference sequence).

The J gene is TRBJ1-2, the V gene TRBV30, with 10 bases aligning to TRBD1. V gave up 4 bases and J gave up 8 bases; unmatched junction bases: 22. Germline CDR1 GTSNPN, CDR2 SVGIG (reference sequence). This CDR3 region has 18 residues. CDR3 region: CAWTWIATGGTRSEGYTF. The CDR3 nucleotides read TGTGCCTGGACTTGGATTGCGACAGGGGGCACGAGATCGGAAGGCTACACCTTC. The full variable domain, in which reference TRBV30 and TRBJ1-2 provide the parts outside the CDR3, is SQTIHQWPATLVQPVGSPLSLECTVEGTSNPNLYWYRQAAGRGLQLLFYSVGIGQISSEVPQNLSASRPQDRQFILSSKKLLLSDSGFYLCAWTWIATGGTRSEGYTFGSGTRLTVV.

On this clone: Other DNA variants within this sample encode the same CDR3. The V and J genes are TRBV4-3 and TRBJ2-7; TRBD1 is a possible D gene (7 bases). V dropped 0 bases and J dropped 2 bases, with 11 bases sitting between them. This CDR3 spans 15 amino acids. Germline CDR1 is LGHNA and CDR2 is YSLEER. The CDR3 loop reads CASSQDRGATYEQYF. DNA for the CDR3: TGCGCCAGCAGCCAAGACAGGGGGGCGACCTACGAGCAGTACTTC.

This chain uses TRBV5-8 with TRBJ2-7, with TRBD1 identical over 9 bases. Unmatched junction bases numbered 7, after V lost 4 bases and J lost 5 bases. Per germline, CDR1 SGHTS and CDR2 YDEGEE. The CDR3 has 14 amino acids. DNA for the CDR3: TGTGCCAGCAGCCCGGGACAGGGAAGGAACGAGCAGTACTTC. This encodes CASSPGQGRNEQYF.

A word on this clone: Different DNA sequences within this sample yield the same CDR3. The gene calls are TRBV6-5 and TRBJ2-7; D might be TRBD1 (5 bases). Germline V gene data show CDR1 as MNHEY and CDR2 as SVGAGI. The CDR3 length is 13 residues. V gave up 2 bases and J gave up 2 bases, with 7 bases separating them. DNA for the CDR3: TGTGCCAGCAGTTACGAAGGGGCCTACGAGCAGTACTTC. Translated: CASSYEGAYEQYF.